A selection of T cell receptor beta chains follows, all from one sample in a study of blood T cell repertoires in COVID-19. Assay used: immunoSEQ multiplex PCR; TCRdb lists only in-frame clones, some missing. The data contain 110,000 or so clones, 84% of them singletons. The specimen was peripheral blood. Receptors were obtained from a woman aged 40 to 50 with acute or convalescent COVID-19. CDR3s include the opening cysteine and the closing phenylalanine or tryptophan. The D gene is left open where the match is weak. Clone size is shown for a subset of rows, as once, few, many or a class of expanded clone.

V gene: TRBV5-1
clone size: -
J gene: TRBJ2-5
D gene: TRBD2
CDR3 DNA: TGCGCCAGCAGCTTGGAGTATGGGACTAGCGGGGGTAAAGAGACCCAGTACTTC
CDR3 protein: CASSLEYGTSGGKETQYF

V gene: TRBV19
clone size: once
J gene: TRBJ1-5
D gene: -
CDR3 DNA: TGTGCCAGTAGTGTGATACTTGTTAGCAATCAGCCCCAGCATTTT
CDR3 protein: CASSVILVSNQPQHF

V gene: TRBV30
clone size: once
J gene: TRBJ1-2
D gene: -
CDR3 DNA: TGTGCCTGGAGAGGACAGCTTATCACTAACTATGGCTACACCTTC
CDR3 protein: CAWRGQLITNYGYTF

V gene: TRBV5-5
clone size: -
J gene: TRBJ1-2
D gene: -
CDR3 DNA: TGTGCCAGCAGCTCGATTCAGGGAACTGAGGGCTACACCTTC
CDR3 protein: CASSSIQGTEGYTF

V gene: TRBV5-1
clone size: -
J gene: TRBJ2-3
D gene: -
CDR3 DNA: TGCGCCAGCAGAACACGAAACACAGATACGCAGTATTTT
CDR3 protein: CASRTRNTDTQYF

V gene: TRBV7-6
clone size: -
J gene: TRBJ1-6
D gene: -
CDR3 DNA: TGTGCCAGCAGCTTGGAGGGTAGGACGTATAATTCACCCCTCCACTTT
CDR3 protein: CASSLEGRTYNSPLHF

V gene: TRBV6-5
clone size: -
J gene: TRBJ1-2
D gene: -
CDR3 DNA: TGTGCCAGCGGGGGGACGGTCTATGGCTACACCTTC
CDR3 protein: CASGGTVYGYTF

V gene: TRBV7-2
clone size: once
J gene: TRBJ2-5
D gene: -
CDR3 DNA: TGTGCCAGCAGCCTCTCTAATCTCGGGACCCAGTACTTC
CDR3 protein: CASSLSNLGTQYF

V gene: TRBV5-1
clone size: -
J gene: TRBJ2-3
D gene: -
CDR3 DNA: TGCGCCAGCAGCTTGGAAGCTTTGTCCCCCTCTCGGTATTTT
CDR3 protein: CASSLEALSPSRYF

V gene: TRBV7-8
clone size: -
J gene: TRBJ1-5
D gene: TRBD1
CDR3 DNA: TGTGCCAGCAGCCCAGCTCGGGACAGGTCCAATCAGCCCCAGCATTTT
CDR3 protein: CASSPARDRSNQPQHF

V gene: TRBV3-1/TRBV3-2
clone size: -
J gene: TRBJ1-3
D gene: -
CDR3 DNA: TGTGCCAGCAGCCAAGAGAGGAACACCATATATTTT
CDR3 protein: CASSQERNTIYF

V gene: TRBV29-1
clone size: -
J gene: TRBJ1-5
D gene: -
CDR3 DNA: TGCAGCGTTGCAGACTGGAGTGATCAGCCCCAGCATTTT
CDR3 protein: CSVADWSDQPQHF

V gene: TRBV5-1
clone size: -
J gene: TRBJ1-1
D gene: TRBD1
CDR3 DNA: TGCGCCAGCAGCTCCAGGACAGGGGGCGCCTCGGAAGCTTTCTTT
CDR3 protein: CASSSRTGGASEAFF

V gene: TRBV27
clone size: few
J gene: TRBJ1-2
D gene: TRBD1
CDR3 DNA: TGTGCCAGCAGTCTAAATACCCGGGACAGGGGGCTAAAGGACTATGGCTACACCTTC
CDR3 protein: CASSLNTRDRGLKDYGYTF

V gene: TRBV9
clone size: -
J gene: TRBJ1-1
D gene: -
CDR3 DNA: TGTGCCAGCAGCCCTCGGCCGGGGGTAGGTATTTGGTCCGCTGAAGCTTTCTTT
CDR3 protein: CASSPRPGVGIWSAEAFF

V gene: TRBV5-1
clone size: -
J gene: TRBJ2-5
D gene: -
CDR3 DNA: TGCGCCAGCAGCTTGAGTGATAGCCGAGAGACCCAGTACTTC
CDR3 protein: CASSLSDSRETQYF

V gene: TRBV5-8
clone size: -
J gene: TRBJ2-2
D gene: TRBD2
CDR3 DNA: TGTGCCAGCAGCTCCCCGGGACTAGCGGGGGGGCGGATCACCGGGGAGCTGTTTTTT
CDR3 protein: CASSSPGLAGGRITGELFF

V gene: TRBV9
clone size: -
J gene: TRBJ2-3
D gene: TRBD2
CDR3 DNA: TGTGCCAGCAGCCCCGTCCCGGGACTAGCAACAGATACGCAGTATTTT
CDR3 protein: CASSPVPGLATDTQYF

V gene: TRBV7-2
clone size: once
J gene: TRBJ1-2
D gene: -
CDR3 DNA: TGTGCCAGCAGCTTAAGTCTGGGACAAGAAGGCTACACCTTC
CDR3 protein: CASSLSLGQEGYTF

V gene: TRBV7-9
clone size: few
J gene: TRBJ1-4
D gene: TRBD1
CDR3 DNA: TGTGCCAGCAGCCCCGGGACAGCCTCGTATGAAAAACTGTTTTTT
CDR3 protein: CASSPGTASYEKLFF

V gene: TRBV9
clone size: -
J gene: TRBJ2-1
D gene: TRBD2
CDR3 DNA: TGTGCCAGCAGCGTTGGACTAGCGGGGGGACATGAGCAGTTCTTC
CDR3 protein: CASSVGLAGGHEQFF

V gene: TRBV30
clone size: -
J gene: TRBJ1-6
D gene: TRBD1
CDR3 DNA: TGTGCCTGGAAGACAGGGAGTATTAATTCACCCCTCCACTTT
CDR3 protein: CAWKTGSINSPLHF

V gene: TRBV2
clone size: -
J gene: TRBJ2-6
D gene: -
CDR3 DNA: TGTGCCAGCAGCGTCTCGGGGGCTGGGGCCAACGTCCTGACTTTC
CDR3 protein: CASSVSGAGANVLTF

V gene: TRBV6-5
clone size: -
J gene: TRBJ1-3
D gene: -
CDR3 DNA: TGTGCCAGCAGACCGGCGGTCGGTGGAAACACCATATATTTT
CDR3 protein: CASRPAVGGNTIYF

V gene: TRBV5-4
clone size: -
J gene: TRBJ2-1
D gene: TRBD2
CDR3 DNA: TGTGCCAGCAGCTTAGGACTAGCGGGGGGTGATGAGCAGTTCTTC
CDR3 protein: CASSLGLAGGDEQFF

V gene: TRBV27
clone size: -
J gene: TRBJ1-2
D gene: TRBD1
CDR3 DNA: TGTGCCAGCAGTTATACAGGGGCCGGAGGCTACACCTTC
CDR3 protein: CASSYTGAGGYTF

V gene: TRBV2
clone size: -
J gene: TRBJ1-1
D gene: -
CDR3 DNA: TGTGCCAGCAGTGCTACAGTCAACACTGAAGCTTTCTTT
CDR3 protein: CASSATVNTEAFF

V gene: TRBV2
clone size: -
J gene: TRBJ2-7
D gene: -
CDR3 DNA: TGTGCCAGCAGTCAGGGGAAGTACGAGCAGTACTTC
CDR3 protein: CASSQGKYEQYF

V gene: TRBV5-5
clone size: once
J gene: TRBJ1-5
D gene: -
CDR3 DNA: TGTGCCAGCAGCTTTGAGGGTTGGGGCAATCAGCCCCAGCATTTT
CDR3 protein: CASSFEGWGNQPQHF

V gene: TRBV19
clone size: few
J gene: TRBJ1-2
D gene: TRBD1
CDR3 DNA: TGTGCCAGTAGGCCGGGACAGGGGGTAACCTATGGCTACACCTTC
CDR3 protein: CASRPGQGVTYGYTF

V gene: TRBV29-1
clone size: -
J gene: TRBJ1-2
D gene: -
CDR3 DNA: TGCAGCGTTGAAGTTGCAGGTAGTGTGTATGGCTACACCTTC
CDR3 protein: CSVEVAGSVYGYTF

V gene: TRBV11-2
clone size: -
J gene: TRBJ1-4
D gene: -
CDR3 DNA: TGTGCCAGCAGCTTTTGGGAGGGAAATGAAAAACTGTTTTTT
CDR3 protein: CASSFWEGNEKLFF

V gene: TRBV9
clone size: -
J gene: TRBJ2-7
D gene: TRBD1
CDR3 DNA: TGTGCCAGCAGCCCCGGGACAGGGAACTACGAGCAGTACTTC
CDR3 protein: CASSPGTGNYEQYF

V gene: TRBV7-9
clone size: -
J gene: TRBJ2-2
D gene: TRBD1
CDR3 DNA: TGTGCCAGCAGCTTAGTCGGCAGGGGGACCGGGGAGCTGTTTTTT
CDR3 protein: CASSLVGRGTGELFF

V gene: TRBV19
clone size: -
J gene: TRBJ2-7
D gene: TRBD1
CDR3 DNA: TGTGCCAGTAGTATCTCCGGGACAGGGGGCTACGAGCAGTACTTC
CDR3 protein: CASSISGTGGYEQYF

V gene: TRBV19
clone size: -
J gene: TRBJ2-2
D gene: -
CDR3 DNA: TGTGCCAGTAGTTGGGCATCCTGGCCCATTCTGTTTTTT
CDR3 protein: CASSWASWPILFF

V gene: TRBV7-2
clone size: -
J gene: TRBJ2-1
D gene: -
CDR3 DNA: TGTGCCAGCAGCTTCGGGTGGAATGAGCAGTTCTTC
CDR3 protein: CASSFGWNEQFF

V gene: TRBV6-6
clone size: -
J gene: TRBJ1-2
D gene: -
CDR3 DNA: TGTGCCAGCACCCTGGAGGGCAGGGGCTACACCTTC
CDR3 protein: CASTLEGRGYTF

V gene: TRBV2
clone size: once
J gene: TRBJ1-2
D gene: -
CDR3 DNA: TGTGCCAGCAAGCAACACTATGGCTACACCTTC
CDR3 protein: CASKQHYGYTF

V gene: TRBV5-1
clone size: -
J gene: TRBJ2-2
D gene: -
CDR3 DNA: TGCGCCAGCAGCCCCAGGGGTATAGGTAACACCGGGGAGCTGTTTTTT
CDR3 protein: CASSPRGIGNTGELFF

V gene: TRBV18
clone size: -
J gene: TRBJ1-2
D gene: TRBD1
CDR3 DNA: TGTGCCAGCTCACAGGACAGGTACTATGGCTACACCTTC
CDR3 protein: CASSQDRYYGYTF

V gene: TRBV2
clone size: -
J gene: TRBJ2-2
D gene: TRBD2
CDR3 DNA: TGTGCCAGCAGTAAAGGACTAGCGGGGGTTCGGACCGGGGAGCTGTTTTTT
CDR3 protein: CASSKGLAGVRTGELFF

V gene: TRBV5-1
clone size: -
J gene: TRBJ2-1
D gene: TRBD2
CDR3 DNA: TGCGCCAGCAGCCCATTCCCGAGAAGCGGGGGCCCCCATGAGCAGTTCTTC
CDR3 protein: CASSPFPRSGGPHEQFF

V gene: TRBV18
clone size: -
J gene: TRBJ1-6
D gene: TRBD1
CDR3 DNA: TGTGCCAGCTCACGGACAGGGGCTGAGGCTTCACCCCTCCACTTT
CDR3 protein: CASSRTGAEASPLHF

V gene: TRBV4-1
clone size: -
J gene: TRBJ1-4
D gene: TRBD1
CDR3 DNA: TGCGCCAGCAGCCATGAAGGGGGCATAACTAATGAAAAACTGTTTTTT
CDR3 protein: CASSHEGGITNEKLFF

V gene: TRBV5-4
clone size: -
J gene: TRBJ2-1
D gene: TRBD2
CDR3 DNA: TGTGCCAGCAGCCCCCGGGGGGGATATTACAATGAGCAGTTCTTC
CDR3 protein: CASSPRGGYYNEQFF

V gene: TRBV10-3
clone size: -
J gene: TRBJ2-7
D gene: -
CDR3 DNA: TGTGCCATCAGTGATCCGGGACAACCATCCTACGAGCAGTACTTC
CDR3 protein: CAISDPGQPSYEQYF

V gene: TRBV2
clone size: -
J gene: TRBJ2-7
D gene: TRBD1
CDR3 DNA: TGTGCCAGCACCACGGACAGGGCGTACGAGCAGTACTTC
CDR3 protein: CASTTDRAYEQYF

V gene: TRBV18
clone size: -
J gene: TRBJ1-4
D gene: -
CDR3 DNA: TGTGCCAGCTCACCGGGCCAAATCCAGGAAAAACTGTTTTTT
CDR3 protein: CASSPGQIQEKLFF